Listed below are T cell receptor beta chains from one sample, sequenced in a study of shared clonotypes between healthy human individuals. Clones were sequenced by immunoSEQ multiplex PCR, and TCRdb holds only the in-frame ones, with some missing. The sample holds more than 900,000 clones; approximately 80% are singletons and the top ten take 0.5% to 0.65%. The material sequenced was memory CD4+ T cells from PBMCs. The source is a man aged 18 to 29 in good health. Some clones in this sample may be carry-over from other donors' samples. Each CDR3 is given without its conserved first and last residue. Expanded clones are given a class, and other clones once, few, many or no size at all.

>TRBJ1-1|TRBV9|-
ASSRGRDAEAF
>TRBJ2-7|TRBV11-2|-
ASSSQYEQY
>TRBJ2-5|TRBV5-4|-
ASGPPGAEETQY
>TRBJ1-1|TRBV5-1|many
ASSVDGLNTEAF
>TRBJ2-1|TRBV6-5|-
ASSTSGGRNEQF
>TRBJ2-7|TRBV6-1|-
ASSLTGGGYEQY
>TRBJ2-7|TRBV5-5|-
ASSWGRSGYEQY
>TRBJ1-1|TRBV9|once
ASSPGTEAF
>TRBJ1-3|TRBV28|-
ASRVSGNTIY
>TRBJ2-1|TRBV28|few
ASSLAGGTYNEQF
>TRBJ2-5|TRBV5-4|-
ASSFVGRGETQY
>TRBJ2-1|TRBV7-9|-
ASSPRGGASYNEQF
>TRBJ1-5|TRBV30|-
AWNRDLSNQPQH
>TRBJ2-3|TRBV5-6|-
ASSPTNRGPSTDTQY
>TRBJ2-1|TRBV28|-
ASSSAGWEGSYNEQF
>TRBJ2-5|TRBV21-1|-
ASSSGPVTRGRETQY
>TRBJ2-3|TRBV5-1|-
ASSLSGQFDTQY
>TRBJ2-2|TRBV7-9|-
ASSDWTSGTTGELF
>TRBJ2-1|TRBV19|-
ASSFGLAGGPYNEQF
>-|TRBV2|-
ASRHSRSYEQY